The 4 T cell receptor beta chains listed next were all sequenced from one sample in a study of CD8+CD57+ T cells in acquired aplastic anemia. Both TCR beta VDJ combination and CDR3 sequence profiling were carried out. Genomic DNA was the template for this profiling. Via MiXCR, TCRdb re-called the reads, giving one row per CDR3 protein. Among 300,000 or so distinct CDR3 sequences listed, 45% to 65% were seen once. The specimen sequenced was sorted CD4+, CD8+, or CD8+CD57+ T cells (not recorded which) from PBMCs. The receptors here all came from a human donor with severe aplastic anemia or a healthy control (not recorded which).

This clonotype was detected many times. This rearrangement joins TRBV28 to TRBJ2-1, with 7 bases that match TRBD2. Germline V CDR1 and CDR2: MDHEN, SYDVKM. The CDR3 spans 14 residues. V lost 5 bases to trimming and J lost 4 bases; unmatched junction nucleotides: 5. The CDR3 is CASSPSGAYNEQFF. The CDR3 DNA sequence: TGTGCCAGCAGTCCGAGCGGGGCGTACAATGAGCAGTTCTTC.

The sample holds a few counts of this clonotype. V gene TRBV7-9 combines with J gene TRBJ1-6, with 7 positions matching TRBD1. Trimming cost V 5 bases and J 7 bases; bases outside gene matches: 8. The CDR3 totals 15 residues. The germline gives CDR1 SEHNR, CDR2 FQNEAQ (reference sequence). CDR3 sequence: CASSKQTGWNSPLHF. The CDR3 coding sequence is TGTGCCAGCAGCAAACAGACAGGGTGGAATTCACCCCTCCACTTT.

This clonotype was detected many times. CDR3 protein: CASSHGLAGGPNTQYF. CDR3 bases: TGCGCCAGCAGCCATGGACTAGCGGGGGGGCCGAATACGCAGTATTTT. The chain joins TRBV5-1 to TRBJ2-3; TRBD2 matches 15 bases. After removal of 4 bases from V and 7 bases from J, the junction contained 7 bases not matched to a gene. The germline V gene has CDR1 SGHRS and CDR2 YFSETQ. CDR3 length: 16 residues.

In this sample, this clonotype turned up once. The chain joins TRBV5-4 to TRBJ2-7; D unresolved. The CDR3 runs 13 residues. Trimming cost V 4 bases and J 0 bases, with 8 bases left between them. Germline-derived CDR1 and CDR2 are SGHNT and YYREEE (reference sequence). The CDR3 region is CASSKDVSYEQYF. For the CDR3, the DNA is TGTGCCAGCAGCAAGGACGTCTCCTACGAGCAGTACTTC.